The 27 T cell receptor beta chains reported below all come from one sample, sequenced in a study of Graves' ophthalmopathy and Graves' hyperthyroidism. From RNA, the CDR3 regions of TCR beta chains were amplified and sequenced. HTBI primers served in a first-round RT-PCR, which a second-round multiplex PCR followed. TCRdb ran MiXCR on the multiplex PCR reads and lists one entry per CDR3 protein. Found here are hundreds of thousands of distinct CDR3 sequences, roughly 15% of them singletons; the top ten hold 5.5% to 7%. Sequenced sample: peripheral blood. These receptors were taken from a woman younger than 35 with stable Graves' hyperthyroidism.

The table lists this clonotype with many counts. CDR3 sequence: CATSEEPDTGELFF. The CDR3 bases are TGTGCCACCAGTGAAGAACCGGACACCGGGGAGCTGTTTTTT. J is TRBJ2-2 and V is TRBV24-1, with D unclear. The CDR3 loop spans 14 amino acids. V was pared by 4 bases and J by 3 bases, with 8 bases between. CDR1 and CDR2 (germline): KGHDR, SFDVKD.

The CDR3 protein is CASRDTVGREQYF. DNA of the CDR3: TGTGCCAGCCGGGACACCGTCGGGCGCGAGCAGTACTTC. V is TRBV6-1 and J is TRBJ2-7; a weak D match, TRBD1 (6 bases). This CDR3 comprises 13 residues. The germline V and J ends were trimmed by 8 bases and 6 bases, with 17 bases remaining between them. Germline assignment: CDR1 MNHNS and CDR2 SASEGT.

The CDR3 sequence is CASSQGQGFSYEQYF. The CDR3 region has the DNA TGTGCCAGCAGCCAGGGACAGGGATTCTCCTACGAGCAGTACTTC. The J gene is TRBJ2-7, the V gene TRBV12-3 or TRBV12-4; 9 nucleotides match TRBD1. The J segment lost 0 bases and the V segment lost 6 bases, leaving 6 bases of the junction unmatched. CDR3 length equals 15 residues.

In the case of this clonotype: A much larger clonotype is one base distant, so this may be a read error. This chain connects TRBV19 to TRBJ1-5; D possibly corresponds to TRBD1 (5 bases). Germline V CDR1 and CDR2: LNHDA, SQIVND (reference sequence). Trimming removed 10 bases from V and 2 bases from J, with 18 bases in between. The CDR3 runs 15 residues. The CDR3 bases are TGTGCCACTGCCAACTTTAAAGGGGGCAATCAGCCCCAGCATTTT. Its protein product is CATANFKGGNQPQHF. The whole variable domain, filled in from reference TRBV19 and TRBJ1-5, reads DGGITQSPKYLFRKEGQNVTLSCEQNLNHDAMYWYRQDPGQGLRLIYYSQIVNDFQKGDIAEGYSVSREKKESFPLTVTSAQKNPTAFYLCATANFKGGNQPQHFGDGTRLSIL.

This clonotype was seen ten or more times. The chain has TRBV15 and TRBJ1-2; 11 bases fit TRBD1. V trimming: 3 bases; J trimming: 2 bases; junction bases outside the gene matches: 8. The CDR3 runs to 17 residues. CDR1 LNHNV and CDR2 YYDKDF come from the germline V gene (reference sequence). The CDR3 DNA sequence: TGTGCCACCAGCAGGAAGGACAGGGGGCGCGAGAACTATGGCTACACCTTC. It specifies CATSRKDRGRENYGYTF.

The chain recombines TRBV12-3 or TRBV12-4 with TRBJ1-2; D call uncertain. Trimming stripped 2 bases from V and 7 bases from J, with 11 bases between. This CDR3 contains 13 residues. CDR3 bases: TGTGCCAGCAGTTTACTTATGGCTGGTGGCTACACCTTC. It encodes CASSLLMAGGYTF.

This clonotype was seen at least ten times. This chain joins TRBV2 and TRBJ2-5; 8 bases match TRBD2. The CDR3 contains 13 residues. Germline V gene sequence: CDR1 SNHLY, CDR2 FYNNEI. Unmatched junction bases numbered 5, after V lost 7 bases and J lost 4 bases. CDR3 in amino acids: CASKSGGLETQYF. For the CDR3, the DNA is TGTGCCAGCAAATCGGGGGGGCTAGAGACCCAGTACTTC.

There are many counts of this clonotype. The J gene is TRBJ1-5, the V gene TRBV19; no clear D. Trimming removed 7 bases from V and 2 bases from J, with 18 bases in between. Germline CDR1 is LNHDA and CDR2 is SQIVND (reference sequence). CDR3 length equals 16 residues. CDR3 DNA: TGTGCCAGTACCTACCTGGAGGGTTTGGGCAATCAGCCCCAGCATTTT. Translated, it gives CASTYLEGLGNQPQHF.

Turning to this clonotype: A read error is possible here, since a much larger clone lies one base away. V usage is TRBV5-1 and J usage is TRBJ1-1, with D unresolved. V was shortened by 0 bases and J by 4 bases, with 13 bases between the two germline ends. The CDR3 consists of 15 residues. The germline V gene has CDR1 SGHRS and CDR2 YFSETQ. CDR3 coding DNA: TGCGCCAGCAGCTTGGATCCCGGCAAGATCACTGAAGCTTTCTTT. Protein sequence: CASSLDPGKITEAFF.

There are many counts of this clonotype. The chain employs TRBV4-1 and TRBJ1-1; 10 bases align to TRBD1. The CDR3 extends over 15 amino acids. Germline CDR1 reads MGHRA; CDR2 reads YSYEKL. Trimming cost V 1 base and J 5 bases; bases outside gene matches: 4. The CDR3 region has the DNA TGCGCCAGCAGCCAAGCCGACAGGGGGCTTACTGAAGCTTTCTTT. Translation gives CASSQADRGLTEAFF.

Remarks on this clonotype: A much bigger clone sits one base away, suggesting this may be a read error. The rearrangement joins TRBV6-1 to TRBJ2-1; 8 bases line up with TRBD1. The V segment lost 2 bases and the J segment 15 bases; nucleotides outside the gene matches: 9. Germline values: CDR1 MNHNS, CDR2 SASEGT. This CDR3 spans 13 amino acids. CDR3 region: CASSERKQGDRFF. The CDR3 bases are TGTGCCAGCAGTGAACGTAAACAGGGGGATCGGTTCTTC.

This clonotype was observed many times. This chain joins TRBV11-1 and TRBJ1-2, with 9 bases fitting TRBD1. Trimming took 2 bases from V and 7 from J; bases not matched to a gene: 11. CDR1 is SGHAT and CDR2 is FQDESV in the germline V gene (reference sequence). The CDR3 extends over 16 amino acids. In DNA, the CDR3 is TGTGCCAGCAGCTTAAGAAGTACGGACAGGGGAGGTGGCTACACCTTC. This translates into CASSLRSTDRGGGYTF.

This clonotype has a count of ten or more. The CDR3 DNA is TGTGCCAGCACCTCGACTAGCGGGGGATACACGGGGGAGACCCAGTACTTC. Protein product: CASTSTSGGYTGETQYF. This rearrangement joins TRBV6-5 to TRBJ2-5, with 12 bases that match TRBD2. Germline CDR1 reads MNHEY; CDR2 reads SVGAGI. CDR3 length equals 17 residues. V was pared by 7 bases and J by 5 bases, with 14 bases of the junction left unmatched.

For this clonotype: A junction boundary mismatches the germline segment, possibly from a read error. The genes are TRBV5-1 and TRBJ1-5, with a weak D call TRBD1 (6 bases). The CDR3 is made up of 15 amino acids. The germline gives CDR1 SGHRS, CDR2 YFSETQ. The CDR3, as DNA: TGCGCCAGCAGCTCCAAGGGGGGGAGCCATCAGCCCCGGCATTTT. Translation gives CASSSKGGSHQPRHF.

This clonotype was seen many times. The rearrangement joins TRBV19 to TRBJ2-7; D remains ambiguous. The V and J ends lost 6 bases and 4 bases respectively, with 13 bases between them. This CDR3 has 13 amino acids. Looked up from germline, CDR1 is LNHDA and CDR2 is SQIVND (reference sequence). The CDR3 here is CASSPRGFYEQYF. In DNA, the CDR3 is TGTGCCAGTAGCCCGAGAGGTTTTTACGAGCAGTACTTC. Together with reference TRBV19 and TRBJ2-7, the CDR3 gives the full variable domain: DGGITQSPKYLFRKEGQNVTLSCEQNLNHDAMYWYRQDPGQGLRLIYYSQIVNDFQKGDIAEGYSVSREKKESFPLTVTSAQKNPTAFYLCASSPRGFYEQYFGPGTRLTVT.

This clonotype was detected ten times or more. The chain uses TRBV6-4 and TRBJ1-1, with D unresolved. The CDR3 totals 13 residues. CDR1 and CDR2 from the germline V gene are MRHNA and SNTAGT. V lost 6 bases, J lost 1 base, and 9 bases lay in between. The CDR3 nucleotides are TGTGCCAGCAGCACCGGACCGAACACTGAAGCTTTCTTT. Its protein product is CASSTGPNTEAFF.

At least ten counts were recorded for this clonotype. The chain couples TRBV20-1 to TRBJ2-5; possibly TRBD1 for D (7 bases). The CDR3 spans 15 residues. The germline gives CDR1 DFQATT, CDR2 SNEGSKA (reference sequence). CDR3 DNA sequence: TGCAGCTTCCAGAGAGGGGGCGGGGAGCAAGAGACCCAGTACTTC. It specifies CSFQRGGGEQETQYF.

This clonotype was seen many times. The genes are TRBV6-2 or TRBV6-3 and TRBJ2-7; 14 nucleotides agree with TRBD2. Per germline, CDR1 MNHEY and CDR2 SVGEGT. The CDR3 length is 19 residues. The V segment lost 6 bases and the J segment 0 bases; nucleotides outside the gene matches: 13. The CDR3 region has the DNA TGTGCCAGCAGCCGACTAGCGGGGGGGCGAGGGATATTCTCCTACGAGCAGTACTTC. Amino acids: CASSRLAGGRGIFSYEQYF.

In this sample, this clonotype turned up many times. V and J are TRBV20-1 and TRBJ2-5; D is unresolved. The CDR3 extends over 14 amino acids. V lost 6 bases and J 2 bases, leaving 16 bases between the germline ends. Germline V gene sequence: CDR1 DFQATT, CDR2 SNEGSKA (reference sequence). The CDR3 protein is CSARVAAPQETQYF. For the CDR3, the DNA is TGCAGTGCAAGGGTCGCTGCCCCACAAGAGACCCAGTACTTC.

Many counts were recorded for this clonotype. The chain has TRBV27 and TRBJ1-2, with 7 positions matching TRBD1. Trimming at V came to 5 bases and at J to 12 bases, leaving 12 bases not matched to a gene. Per germline, CDR1 MNHEY and CDR2 SMNVEV (reference sequence). There are 13 residues in the CDR3. DNA of the CDR3: TGTGCCAGCAGTACCCGACAGGGAGGGATCGACACCTTC. This translates into CASSTRQGGIDTF.

This clonotype was recorded at least ten times. The DNA for the CDR3 is TGTGCCAGCAGCAGTAGACAAACCCAAGAGACCCAGTACTTC. This sequence encodes CASSSRQTQETQYF. This chain links TRBV7-8 with TRBJ2-5; D unresolved. V gave up 5 bases and J gave up 1 base, with 11 bases separating them. Germline V gives CDR1 SGHVS, CDR2 FQNEAQ. This CDR3 has 14 amino acids. Drawing the rest from reference TRBV7-8 and TRBJ2-5, the complete variable domain is GAGVSQSPRYKVAKRGQDVALRCDPISGHVSLFWYQQALGQGPEFLTYFQNEAQLDKSGLPSDRFFAERPEGSVSTLKIQRTQQEDSAVYLCASSSRQTQETQYFGPGTRLLVL.

This clonotype was recorded many times. The J gene is TRBJ1-5, the V gene TRBV5-6, with D hard to call. The germline gives CDR1 SGHDT, CDR2 YYEEEE. The CDR3 is 13 amino acids. V lost 2 bases and J lost 5, with 8 bases in between. For the CDR3, the DNA is TGTGCCAGCAGCTTATCCCCAGATCAGCCCCAGCATTTT. Its translation is CASSLSPDQPQHF.

This clonotype was seen ten or more times. CDR3 bases: TGTGCCAGCAGTTTAGTGATAGGGGAGCAGTACTTC. This codes for CASSLVIGEQYF. The chain joins TRBV12-3 or TRBV12-4 to TRBJ2-7, with D uncertain. V lost 1 base and J 7 bases, leaving 8 bases between the germline ends. The CDR3 loop spans 12 amino acids.

This clonotype showed up many times. The chain recombines TRBV24-1 with TRBJ1-2; 7 bases are a match to TRBD1. This CDR3 region has 14 residues. Per the germline V gene, CDR1 is KGHDR and CDR2 is SFDVKD. The trim removed 4 bases at V and 4 bases at J, leaving 5 bases unmatched. CDR3 bases: TGTGCCACCAGTGACCGGGACAGACCCTATGGCTACACCTTC. This encodes CATSDRDRPYGYTF.

This clonotype was detected ten times or more. The V gene is TRBV6-2 or TRBV6-3, the J gene TRBJ1-3, with D possibly matching TRBD1 (5 bases). Germline V lookup: CDR1 MNHEY, CDR2 SVGEGT. CDR3 length: 15 amino acids. V dropped 7 bases and J dropped 0 bases, with 13 bases sitting between them. In DNA form, the CDR3 reads TGTGCCAGCACCCAGGACAACACCTCTGGAAACACCATATATTTT. Its protein product is CASTQDNTSGNTIYF.

This clonotype was detected a few times. A much larger clone is a single base away; this may be a read error. The rearrangement uses TRBV3-1 and TRBJ1-6; a possible D gene is TRBD1 (6 bases). This CDR3 is built from 14 residues. Germline CDR1 is LGHDT and CDR2 is YNNKEL (reference sequence). The ends were cut back, 1 base at V and 6 bases at J, with 7 bases in the middle. CDR3 sequence reads: CASSQGQVNSPLHF. In nucleotides, the CDR3 is TGTGCCAGCAGCCAAGGACAGGTTAATTCACCCCTCCACTTT.

At least ten counts were recorded for this clonotype. V and J are TRBV19 and TRBJ2-7, with D perhaps TRBD2 (5 bases). Germline loops: CDR1 LNHDA, CDR2 SQIVND (reference sequence). This CDR3 has 13 amino acids. V shed 6 bases and J shed 6 bases, with 15 bases lying between them. CDR3 region: CASREVSTREQYF. DNA for the CDR3: TGTGCCAGTAGGGAGGTCAGCACCCGCGAGCAGTACTTC.